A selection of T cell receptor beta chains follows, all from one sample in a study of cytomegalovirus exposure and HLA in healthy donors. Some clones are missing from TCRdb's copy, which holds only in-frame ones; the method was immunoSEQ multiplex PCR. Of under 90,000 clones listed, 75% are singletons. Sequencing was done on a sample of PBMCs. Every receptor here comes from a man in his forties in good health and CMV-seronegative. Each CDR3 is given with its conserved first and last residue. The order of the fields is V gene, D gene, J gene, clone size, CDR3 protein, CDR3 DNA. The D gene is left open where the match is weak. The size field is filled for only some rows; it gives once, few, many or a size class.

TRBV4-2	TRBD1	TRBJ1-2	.	CASSQVEGQGAISGYTF	TGTGCCAGCAGCCAAGTTGAAGGACAGGGGGCGATCTCTGGCTACACCTTC
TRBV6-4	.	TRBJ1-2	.	CASSDGLSPRGYTF	TGTGCCAGCAGTGACGGACTATCTCCAAGGGGCTACACCTTC
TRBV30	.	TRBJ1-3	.	CAWSGASSSGNTIYF	TGTGCCTGGAGTGGGGCAAGTAGCTCTGGAAACACCATATATTTT
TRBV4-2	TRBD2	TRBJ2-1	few	CASSLGLDDEQFF	TGTGCCAGCAGCCTTGGACTAGACGATGAGCAGTTCTTC
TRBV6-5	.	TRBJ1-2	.	CASSYSNRRSYGYTF	TGTGCCAGCAGTTACTCGAACCGCAGATCCTATGGCTACACCTTC
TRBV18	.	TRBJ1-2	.	CASSPSQERYTF	TGTGCCAGCTCACCATCCCAGGAACGATACACCTTC
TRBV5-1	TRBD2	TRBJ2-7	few	CASKLAGEGEQYF	TGCGCCAGCAAACTAGCGGGAGAAGGCGAGCAGTACTTC
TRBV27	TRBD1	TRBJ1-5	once	CASSRGQGRDQPQHF	TGTGCCAGCAGTCGTGGACAGGGGAGGGATCAGCCCCAGCATTTT
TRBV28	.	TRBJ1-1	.	CASSFQQTTEAFF	TGTGCCAGCAGTTTCCAACAGACCACTGAAGCTTTCTTT
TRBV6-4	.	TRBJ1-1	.	CARKIIRTEAFF	TGTGCCAGAAAGATTATACGGACTGAAGCTTTCTTT
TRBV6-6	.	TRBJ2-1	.	CASRRGFSYNEQFF	TGTGCCAGCAGGAGGGGGTTTTCCTACAATGAGCAGTTCTTC
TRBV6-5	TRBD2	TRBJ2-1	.	CASSYEVGGGDEQFF	TGTGCCAGCAGTTACGAGGTCGGGGGAGGGGATGAGCAGTTCTTC
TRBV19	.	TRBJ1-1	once	CASSILAGARDTEAFF	TGTGCCAGTAGTATCCTCGCAGGGGCGCGGGACACTGAAGCTTTCTTT
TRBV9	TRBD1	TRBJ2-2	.	CASSVVQGAPGELFF	TGTGCCAGCAGCGTAGTGCAGGGGGCCCCCGGGGAGCTGTTTTTT
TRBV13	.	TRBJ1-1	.	CASSLGQPNTEAFF	TGTGCCAGCAGCCTCGGACAGCCGAACACTGAAGCTTTCTTT
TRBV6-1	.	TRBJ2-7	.	CASSGGWLATRYEQYF	TGTGCCAGCAGTGGAGGTTGGCTAGCGACCCGCTACGAGCAGTACTTC
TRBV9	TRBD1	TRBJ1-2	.	CASSGHRGDNYGYTF	TGTGCCAGCAGCGGGCACAGGGGCGATAACTATGGCTACACCTTC
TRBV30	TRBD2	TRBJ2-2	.	CAWTSGLAGGELFF	TGTGCCTGGACTTCGGGACTAGCGGGCGGGGAGCTGTTTTTT
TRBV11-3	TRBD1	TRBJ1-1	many	CASSLGTGVEAFF	TGTGCCAGCAGCTTAGGGACAGGGGTTGAAGCTTTCTTT
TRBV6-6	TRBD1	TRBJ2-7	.	CASRTQGNEQYF	TGTGCCAGCAGAACACAGGGGAACGAGCAGTACTTC
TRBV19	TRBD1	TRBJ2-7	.	CASSSTGAASDEQYF	TGTGCCAGTAGTTCCACAGGGGCCGCATCGGACGAGCAGTACTTC
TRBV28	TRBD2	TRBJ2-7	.	CASTPGGVATYEQYF	TGTGCCAGCACTCCCGGGGGGGTAGCGACCTACGAGCAGTACTTC
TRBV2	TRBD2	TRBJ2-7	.	CASAPVAGGRAYEQYF	TGTGCCAGCGCCCCTGTGGCGGGAGGTCGGGCCTACGAGCAGTACTTC
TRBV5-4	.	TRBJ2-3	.	CASSLPTGYTDTQYF	TGTGCCAGCAGCTTACCAACAGGGTACACAGATACGCAGTATTTT
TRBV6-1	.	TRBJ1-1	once	CASSGRLTRNTEAFF	TGTGCCAGCAGTGGACGGTTGACAAGGAACACTGAAGCTTTCTTT
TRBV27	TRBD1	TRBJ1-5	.	CASRTGTVNQPQHF	TGTGCCAGCAGGACCGGGACAGTCAATCAGCCCCAGCATTTT
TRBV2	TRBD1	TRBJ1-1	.	CASSALTLRQGDTEAFF	TGTGCCAGCAGTGCTCTGACCTTAAGACAGGGGGACACTGAAGCTTTCTTT
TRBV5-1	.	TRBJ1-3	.	CASRLAPDSSGNTIYF	TGCGCCAGCAGACTTGCCCCCGACAGCTCTGGAAACACCATATATTTT
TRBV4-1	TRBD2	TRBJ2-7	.	CASSQNYFSGRGYEQYF	TGCGCCAGCAGCCAAAACTATTTTAGCGGGAGGGGATACGAGCAGTACTTC
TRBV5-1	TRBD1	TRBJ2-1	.	CASSSGTGDYNEQFF	TGCGCCAGCAGTTCCGGGACAGGGGACTACAATGAGCAGTTCTTC
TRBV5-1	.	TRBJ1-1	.	CASSLLGEGTEAFF	TGCGCCAGCAGCTTGTTAGGGGAGGGCACTGAAGCTTTCTTT
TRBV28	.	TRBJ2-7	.	CASSPRGGLREQYF	TGTGCCAGCAGCCCCCGGGGAGGTCTCCGCGAGCAGTACTTC
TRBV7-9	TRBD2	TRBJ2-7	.	CASSETSGYEQYF	TGTGCCAGCAGCGAGACTAGCGGCTACGAGCAGTACTTC
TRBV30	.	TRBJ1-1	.	CAWSSIGTSWGLVDTEAFF	TGTGCCTGGAGTTCCATCGGGACGTCATGGGGACTAGTGGACACTGAAGCTTTCTTT
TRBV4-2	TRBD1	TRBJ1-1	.	CASSLRQGELGTEAFF	TGTGCCAGCAGCTTAAGACAGGGGGAGCTCGGCACTGAAGCTTTCTTT
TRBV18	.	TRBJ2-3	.	CASSPLPAGSYTDTQYF	TGTGCCAGCTCACCACTCCCCGCGGGGTCATACACAGATACGCAGTATTTT
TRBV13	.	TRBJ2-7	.	CASSLVIGEQYF	TGTGCCAGCAGCTTAGTCATCGGCGAGCAGTACTTC
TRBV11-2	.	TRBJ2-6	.	CASSLLGSSGANVLTF	TGTGCCAGCAGCTTATTAGGGAGCTCTGGGGCCAACGTCCTGACTTTC
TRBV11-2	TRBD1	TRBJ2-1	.	CASSQDRGRYEFF	TGTGCCAGCAGCCAAGACAGGGGGCGCTACGAGTTCTTC
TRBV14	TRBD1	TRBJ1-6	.	CASSQETGYNSPLHF	TGTGCCAGCAGCCAAGAGACAGGGTATAATTCACCCCTCCACTTT
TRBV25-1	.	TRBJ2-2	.	CASSPPGLNTGELFF	TGTGCCAGCAGCCCTCCGGGTCTAAACACCGGGGAGCTGTTTTTT
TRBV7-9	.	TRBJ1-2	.	CASSLVGYGYTF	TGTGCCAGCAGCTTAGTCGGGTATGGCTACACCTTC